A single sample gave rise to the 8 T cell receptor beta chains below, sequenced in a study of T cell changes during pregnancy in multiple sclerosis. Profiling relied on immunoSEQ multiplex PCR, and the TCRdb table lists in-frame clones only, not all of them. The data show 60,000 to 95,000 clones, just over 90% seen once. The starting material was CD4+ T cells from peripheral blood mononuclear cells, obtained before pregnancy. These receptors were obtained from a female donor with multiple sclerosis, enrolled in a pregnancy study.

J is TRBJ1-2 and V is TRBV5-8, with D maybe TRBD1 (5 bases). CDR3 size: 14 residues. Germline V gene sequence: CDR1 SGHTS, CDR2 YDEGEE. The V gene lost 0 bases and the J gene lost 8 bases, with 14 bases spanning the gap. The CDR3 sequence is CASSLERGFRGYTF. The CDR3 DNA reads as TGTGCCAGCAGCTTGGAACGGGGGTTTCGAGGCTACACCTTC.

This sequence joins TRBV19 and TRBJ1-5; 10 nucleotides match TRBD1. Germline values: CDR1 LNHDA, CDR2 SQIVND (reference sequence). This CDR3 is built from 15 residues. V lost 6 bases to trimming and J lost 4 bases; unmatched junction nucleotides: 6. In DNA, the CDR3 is TGTGCCAGTAGATCGGGACAGGGGTATAATCAGCCCCAGCATTTT. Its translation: CASRSGQGYNQPQHF.

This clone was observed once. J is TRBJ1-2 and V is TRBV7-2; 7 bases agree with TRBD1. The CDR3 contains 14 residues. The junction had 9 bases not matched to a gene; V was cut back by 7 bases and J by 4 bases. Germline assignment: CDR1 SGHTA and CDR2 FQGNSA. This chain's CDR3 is CASTLNRGGYGYTF. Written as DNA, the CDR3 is TGTGCCAGCACGCTAAACAGGGGAGGCTATGGCTACACCTTC.

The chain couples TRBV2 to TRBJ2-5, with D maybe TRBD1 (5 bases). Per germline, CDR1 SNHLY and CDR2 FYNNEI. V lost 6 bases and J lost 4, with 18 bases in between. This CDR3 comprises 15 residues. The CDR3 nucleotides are TGTGCCAGCAGGTTGGGGCGGCAAGTCGTAGAGACCCAGTACTTC. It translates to CASRLGRQVVETQYF.

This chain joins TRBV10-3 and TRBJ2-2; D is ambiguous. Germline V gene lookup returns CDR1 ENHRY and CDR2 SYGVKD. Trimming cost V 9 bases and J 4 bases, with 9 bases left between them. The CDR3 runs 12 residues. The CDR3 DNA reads TGTGCCATTTACAGTTTCACCGGGGAGCTGTTTTTT. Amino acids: CAIYSFTGELFF.

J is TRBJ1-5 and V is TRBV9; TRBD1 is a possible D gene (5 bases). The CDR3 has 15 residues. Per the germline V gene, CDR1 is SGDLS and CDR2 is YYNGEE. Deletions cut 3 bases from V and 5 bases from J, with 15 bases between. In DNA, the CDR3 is TGTGCCAGCAGCGCTTCAGGGACTTGGGATCAGCCCCAGCATTTT. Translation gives CASSASGTWDQPQHF.

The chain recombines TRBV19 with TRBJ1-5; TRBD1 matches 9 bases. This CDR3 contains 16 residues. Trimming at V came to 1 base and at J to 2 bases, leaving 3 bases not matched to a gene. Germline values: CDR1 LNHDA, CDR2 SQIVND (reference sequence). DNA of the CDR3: TGTGCCAGTAGTATAGGGACAGGGGCGCGCAATCAGCCCCAGCATTTT. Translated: CASSIGTGARNQPQHF.

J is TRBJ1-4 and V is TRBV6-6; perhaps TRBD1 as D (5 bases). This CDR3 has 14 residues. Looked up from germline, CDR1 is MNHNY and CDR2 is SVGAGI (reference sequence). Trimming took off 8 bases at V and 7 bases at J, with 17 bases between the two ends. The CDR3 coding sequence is TGTGCCAGCGGTTTCGGGGGAGGTAGTGAAAAACTGTTTTTT. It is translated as CASGFGGGSEKLFF.